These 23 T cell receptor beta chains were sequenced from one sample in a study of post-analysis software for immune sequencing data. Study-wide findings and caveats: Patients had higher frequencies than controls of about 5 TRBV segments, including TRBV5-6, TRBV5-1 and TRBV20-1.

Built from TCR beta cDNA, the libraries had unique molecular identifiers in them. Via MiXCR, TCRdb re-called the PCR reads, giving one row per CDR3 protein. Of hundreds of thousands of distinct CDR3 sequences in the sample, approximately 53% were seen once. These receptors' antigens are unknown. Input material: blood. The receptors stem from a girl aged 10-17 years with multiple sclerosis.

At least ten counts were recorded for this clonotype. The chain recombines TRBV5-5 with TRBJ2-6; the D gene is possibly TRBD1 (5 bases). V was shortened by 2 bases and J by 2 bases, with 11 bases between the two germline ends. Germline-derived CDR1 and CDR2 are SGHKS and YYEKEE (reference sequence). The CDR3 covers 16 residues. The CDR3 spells CASSFIGAAGANVLTF. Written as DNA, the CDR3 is TGTGCCAGCAGCTTTATAGGGGCGGCTGGGGCCAACGTCCTGACTTTC.

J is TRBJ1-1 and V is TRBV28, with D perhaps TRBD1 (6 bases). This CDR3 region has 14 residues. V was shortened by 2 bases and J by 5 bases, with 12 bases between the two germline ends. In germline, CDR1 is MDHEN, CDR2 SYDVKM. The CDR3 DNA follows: TGTGCCAGCAGTTTACTTACAGGGAGGACTGAAGCTTTCTTT. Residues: CASSLLTGRTEAFF.

The CDR3 region has the DNA TGTGCCAGCAGCCTATTTGGGGCATTAGCCAAAAACATTCAGTACTTC. Its protein is CASSLFGALAKNIQYF. The V gene is TRBV7-8, the J gene TRBJ2-4, with a possible D match to TRBD1 (5 bases). Trimming cost V 5 bases and J 0 bases, with 14 bases left between them. The CDR3 runs 16 residues. Germline values: CDR1 SGHVS, CDR2 FQNEAQ.

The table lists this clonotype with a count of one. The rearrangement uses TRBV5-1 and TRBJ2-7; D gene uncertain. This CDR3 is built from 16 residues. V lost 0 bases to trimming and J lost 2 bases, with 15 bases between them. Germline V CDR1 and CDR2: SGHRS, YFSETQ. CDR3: CASSLGGTLGTYEQYF. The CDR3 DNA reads TGCGCCAGCAGCTTGGGGGGTACTTTGGGTACCTACGAGCAGTACTTC.

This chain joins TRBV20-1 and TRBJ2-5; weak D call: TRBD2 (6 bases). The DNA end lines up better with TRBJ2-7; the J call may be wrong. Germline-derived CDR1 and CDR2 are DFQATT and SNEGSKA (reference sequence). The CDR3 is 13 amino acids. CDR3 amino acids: CSAPSSVNYEQYF. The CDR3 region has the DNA TGCAGTGCCCCCTCTAGCGTAAACTACGAGCAGTACTTC.

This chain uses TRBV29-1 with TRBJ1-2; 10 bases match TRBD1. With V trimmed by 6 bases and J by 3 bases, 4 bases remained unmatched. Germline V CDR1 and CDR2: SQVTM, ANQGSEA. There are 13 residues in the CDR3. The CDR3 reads CSVDRGIDYGYTF. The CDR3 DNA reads TGCAGCGTGGACAGGGGGATAGACTATGGCTACACCTTC.

In DNA form, the CDR3 reads TGTGCCAGCAGCCATCCGCGGGGCCTCAGCGGGAACTATTACAATGAGCAGTACTTC. Its translation: CASSHPRGLSGNYYNEQYF. V usage is TRBV3-1 and J usage is TRBJ2-1; 7 bases match TRBD2. The J call is in doubt because the DNA end fits TRBJ2-7 better. The CDR3 extends over 19 amino acids. CDR1 LGHDT and CDR2 YNNKEL come from the germline V gene (reference sequence).

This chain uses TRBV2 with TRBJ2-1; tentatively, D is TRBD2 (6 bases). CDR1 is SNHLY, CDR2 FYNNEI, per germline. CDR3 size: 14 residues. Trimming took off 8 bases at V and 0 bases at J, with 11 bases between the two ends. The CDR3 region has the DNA TGTGCCAGCGTTCGGGGGAACTCCTACAATGAGCAGTTCTTC. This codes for CASVRGNSYNEQFF.

The CDR3 loop reads CASSFGAGGPRSSYNEQFF. The CDR3 DNA follows: TGTGCCAGCAGTTTCGGAGCGGGAGGGCCCCGGAGCTCCTACAATGAGCAGTTCTTC. This chain links TRBV12-3 or TRBV12-4 with TRBJ2-1; 10 bases line up with TRBD2. CDR3 length: 19 residues. V gave up 3 bases and J gave up 0 bases; unmatched junction bases: 11.

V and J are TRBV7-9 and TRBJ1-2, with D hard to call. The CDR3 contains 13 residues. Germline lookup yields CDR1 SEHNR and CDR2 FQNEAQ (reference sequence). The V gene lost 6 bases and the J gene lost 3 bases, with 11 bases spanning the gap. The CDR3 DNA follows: TGTGCCAGCAGGACCCAAGAACACTATGGCTACACCTTC. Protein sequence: CASRTQEHYGYTF.

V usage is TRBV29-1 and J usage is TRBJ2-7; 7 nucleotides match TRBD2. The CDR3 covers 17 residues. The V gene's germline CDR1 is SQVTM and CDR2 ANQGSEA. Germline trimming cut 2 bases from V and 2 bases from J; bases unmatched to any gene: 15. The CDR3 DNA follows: TGCAGCGTTGAATCCCGGGTCTGGGCGGGAGAGGCCTACGAGCAGTACTTC. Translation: CSVESRVWAGEAYEQYF.

The CDR3 region has the DNA TGTGCCAGTAACGCCCTCGGGGGAACAGGGGTCAGCACAGATACGCAGTATTTT. Protein product: CASNALGGTGVSTDTQYF. This chain joins TRBV19 and TRBJ2-3; possibly TRBD1 for D (7 bases). Per germline, CDR1 LNHDA and CDR2 SQIVND (reference sequence). This CDR3 spans 18 amino acids. Trimming pared 7 bases from V and 0 bases from J, leaving 23 bases between. Drawing the rest from reference TRBV19 and TRBJ2-3, the complete variable domain is DGGITQSPKYLFRKEGQNVTLSCEQNLNHDAMYWYRQDPGQGLRLIYYSQIVNDFQKGDIAEGYSVSREKKESFPLTVTSAQKNPTAFYLCASNALGGTGVSTDTQYFGPGTRLTVL.

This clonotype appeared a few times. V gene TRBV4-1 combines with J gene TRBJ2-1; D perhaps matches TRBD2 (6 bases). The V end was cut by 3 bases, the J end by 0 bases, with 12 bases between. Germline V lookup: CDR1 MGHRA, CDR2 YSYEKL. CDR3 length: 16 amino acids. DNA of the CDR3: TGCGCCAGCAGCCATGCCCCGGGACTCTCCTACAATGAGCAGTTCTTC. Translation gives CASSHAPGLSYNEQFF.

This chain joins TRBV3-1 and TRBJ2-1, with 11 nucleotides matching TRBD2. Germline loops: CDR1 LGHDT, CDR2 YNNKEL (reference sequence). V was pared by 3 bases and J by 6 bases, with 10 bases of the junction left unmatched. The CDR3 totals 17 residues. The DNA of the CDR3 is TGTGCCAGCAGCCAGGCGGGACTAGCGGATGGTACCAATGAGCAGTTCTTC. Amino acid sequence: CASSQAGLADGTNEQFF.

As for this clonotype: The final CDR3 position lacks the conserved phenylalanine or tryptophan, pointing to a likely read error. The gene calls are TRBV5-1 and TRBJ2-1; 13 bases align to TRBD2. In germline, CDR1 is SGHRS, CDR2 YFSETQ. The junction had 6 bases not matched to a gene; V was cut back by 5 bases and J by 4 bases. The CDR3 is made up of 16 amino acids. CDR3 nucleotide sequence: TGCGCCAGCAGTGCCGGACTAGCGGGGGCTTACAATGAGCAGTTCGTC. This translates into CASSAGLAGAYNEQFV.

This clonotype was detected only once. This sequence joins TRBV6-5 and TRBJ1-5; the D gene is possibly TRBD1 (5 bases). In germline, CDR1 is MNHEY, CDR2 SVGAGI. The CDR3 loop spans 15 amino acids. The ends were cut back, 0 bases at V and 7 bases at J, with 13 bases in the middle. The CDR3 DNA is TGTGCCAGCAGTTACTCGGCAGGGAAGGGACAGCCCCAGCATTTT. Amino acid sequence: CASSYSAGKGQPQHF.

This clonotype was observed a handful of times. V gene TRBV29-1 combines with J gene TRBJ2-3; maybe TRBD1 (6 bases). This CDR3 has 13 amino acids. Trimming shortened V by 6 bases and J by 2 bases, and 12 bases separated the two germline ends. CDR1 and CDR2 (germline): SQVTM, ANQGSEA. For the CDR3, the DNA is TGCAGCGTAACAGGGCGCTACACAGATACGCAGTATTTT. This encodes CSVTGRYTDTQYF.

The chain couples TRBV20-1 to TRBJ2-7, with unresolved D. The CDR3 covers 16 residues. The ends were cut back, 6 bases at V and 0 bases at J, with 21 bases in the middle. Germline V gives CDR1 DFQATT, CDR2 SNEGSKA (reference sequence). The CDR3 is CSAKHGEKSSSYEQYF. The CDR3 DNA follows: TGCAGTGCCAAGCACGGTGAAAAGTCGAGCTCCTACGAGCAGTACTTC.

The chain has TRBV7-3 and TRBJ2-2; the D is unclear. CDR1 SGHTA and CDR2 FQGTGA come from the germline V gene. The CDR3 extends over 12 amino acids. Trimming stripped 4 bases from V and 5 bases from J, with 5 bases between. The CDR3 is CASSSATGELFF. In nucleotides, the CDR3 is TGTGCCAGCAGCTCAGCGACCGGGGAGCTGTTTTTT.

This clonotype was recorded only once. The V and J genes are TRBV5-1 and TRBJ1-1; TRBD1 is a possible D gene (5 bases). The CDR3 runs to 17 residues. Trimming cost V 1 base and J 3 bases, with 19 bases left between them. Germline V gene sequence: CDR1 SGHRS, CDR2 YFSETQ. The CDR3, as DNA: TGCGCCAGCAGCTTGTTGGGCGTTTACCGAGGGGACACTGAAGCTTTCTTT. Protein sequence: CASSLLGVYRGDTEAFF.

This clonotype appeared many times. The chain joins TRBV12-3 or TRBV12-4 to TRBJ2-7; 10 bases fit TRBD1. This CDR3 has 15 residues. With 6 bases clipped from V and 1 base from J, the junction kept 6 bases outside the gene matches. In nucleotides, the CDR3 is TGTGCCAGCAGCCCAAGGGACAGGGGTTCCTACGAGCAGTACTTC. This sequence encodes CASSPRDRGSYEQYF.

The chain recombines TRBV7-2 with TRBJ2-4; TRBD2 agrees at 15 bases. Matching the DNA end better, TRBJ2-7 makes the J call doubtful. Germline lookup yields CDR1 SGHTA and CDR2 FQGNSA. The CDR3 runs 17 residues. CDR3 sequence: CTSSFGLAGGPQDEQYF. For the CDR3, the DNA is TGTACCAGCAGCTTTGGACTAGCGGGGGGGCCGCAGGACGAGCAGTACTTC.

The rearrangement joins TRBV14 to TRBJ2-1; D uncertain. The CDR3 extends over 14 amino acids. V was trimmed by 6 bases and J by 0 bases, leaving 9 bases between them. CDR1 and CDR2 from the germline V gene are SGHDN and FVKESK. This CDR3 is CASSPGYSYNEQFF. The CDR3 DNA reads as TGTGCCAGCAGTCCTGGATACTCCTACAATGAGCAGTTCTTC.